The 12 T cell receptor beta chains presented below share a single source sample, sequenced in a study of T cells in Graves' hyperthyroidism and ophthalmopathy. From RNA transcripts, TCR beta CDR3 regions were amplified. During a first-round RT-PCR of the TCR CDR3, the HTBI primer set was used. TCRdb analysed the multiplex PCR reads with MiXCR anew, one entry per CDR3 protein. The table includes approximately 600,000 distinct CDR3 sequences, 14% detected once. The specimen was blood. The receptors here all came from a woman aged 30 to 39 with Graves' hyperthyroidism that later progressed to Graves' ophthalmopathy.

This clonotype has a count of ten or more. V gene TRBV28 combines with J gene TRBJ2-2, with D tentatively TRBD1 or TRBD2 (5 bases each). The CDR3 sequence is 16 residues long. Looked up from germline, CDR1 is MDHEN and CDR2 is SYDVKM. Trimming removed 3 bases at V and 5 bases at J, with 16 bases between. The CDR3 sequence: CASSFVGRGGTGELFF. The CDR3 region has the DNA TGTGCCAGCAGTTTTGTGGGACGGGGTGGTACCGGGGAGCTGTTTTTT.

This clonotype was picked up many times. The chain links TRBV5-5 to TRBJ2-3; possible D gene TRBD1, 5 bases. Looked up from germline, CDR1 is SGHKS and CDR2 is YYEKEE (reference sequence). This CDR3 has 16 amino acids. The germline V and J ends were trimmed by 4 bases and 2 bases, with 17 bases remaining between them. CDR3: CASSLLDSYLTDTQYF. CDR3 DNA: TGTGCCAGCAGCCTCCTCGACAGTTACCTCACAGATACGCAGTATTTT.

The chain has TRBV15 and TRBJ1-1; no definite D call. The V and J ends lost 5 bases and 3 bases respectively, with 16 bases between them. The V gene's germline CDR1 is LNHNV and CDR2 YYDKDF (reference sequence). The CDR3 is 15 amino acids. For the CDR3, the DNA is TGTGCCACCAGCCTAGATGGGTCGCGGGACACTGAAGCTTTCTTT. Its protein product is CATSLDGSRDTEAFF.

The chain carries TRBV7-9 and TRBJ2-3; D remains ambiguous. Trimming pared 5 bases from V and 2 bases from J, leaving 14 bases between. This CDR3 is 15 amino acids long. CDR1 is SEHNR and CDR2 is FQNEAQ in the germline V gene (reference sequence). DNA of the CDR3: TGTGCCAGCAGCCCTCTGGCGGCTTTCACAGATACGCAGTATTTT. Its translation: CASSPLAAFTDTQYF.

The genes are TRBV12-3 or TRBV12-4 and TRBJ2-7; D ambiguous. The V gene lost 3 bases and the J gene lost 5 bases, with 11 bases spanning the gap. The CDR3 is made up of 13 amino acids. The CDR3 DNA follows: TGTGCCAGCAGTTTCGGCACTGGCCACGAGCAGTACTTC. This translates into CASSFGTGHEQYF.

The sample holds many counts of this clonotype. The rearrangement joins TRBV2 to TRBJ2-5, with D perhaps TRBD1 (5 bases). Germline CDR1 is SNHLY and CDR2 is FYNNEI. This CDR3 comprises 11 residues. V lost 3 bases, J lost 7 bases, and 6 bases lay in between. Here the CDR3 DNA reads TGTGCCAGCAGTGATCAGGGGACCCAGTACTTC. It is translated as CASSDQGTQYF.

This clonotype was recorded many times. The gene calls are TRBV11-2 and TRBJ1-6, with a possible D match to TRBD1 (5 bases). The germline V gene encodes CDR1 SGHAT and CDR2 FQNNGV. The V and J ends lost 5 bases and 10 bases respectively, with 15 bases between them. CDR3 size: 14 residues. CDR3 nucleotide sequence: TGTGCCAGCAGCAGGCACAGGTCGGAGTCACCCCTCCACTTT. Its protein is CASSRHRSESPLHF.

At least ten counts were recorded for this clonotype. V usage is TRBV30 and J usage is TRBJ2-7; 10 nucleotides align to TRBD1. Looked up from germline, CDR1 is GTSNPN and CDR2 is SVGIG (reference sequence). The CDR3 extends over 13 amino acids. With 8 bases clipped from V and 1 base from J, the junction kept 5 bases outside the gene matches. The CDR3 DNA sequence: TGTGCCGCCCCGGGACAGGGGTCCTACGAGCAGTACTTC. This encodes CAAPGQGSYEQYF. Using reference TRBV30 and TRBJ2-7 for the parts outside the CDR3, the full variable domain is SQTIHQWPATLVQPVGSPLSLECTVEGTSNPNLYWYRQAAGRGLQLLFYSVGIGQISSEVPQNLSASRPQDRQFILSSKKLLLSDSGFYLCAAPGQGSYEQYFGPGTRLTVT.

This clonotype was recorded many times. CDR3 sequence reads: CSALAGGSYNEQFF. The CDR3 bases are TGCAGTGCCCTAGCGGGAGGGTCCTACAATGAGCAGTTCTTC. The chain has TRBV20-1 and TRBJ2-1; 12 positions agree with TRBD2. Germline V lookup: CDR1 DFQATT, CDR2 SNEGSKA (reference sequence). V was pared by 6 bases and J by 1 base, with 1 base of the junction left unmatched. The CDR3 spans 14 residues.

This clonotype was seen ten or more times. The CDR3 DNA is TGTGCCATCCACCGAACAGGGCCAGGGGTCAGTGGCTACACCTTC. It codes for CAIHRTGPGVSGYTF. The chain joins TRBV10-3 to TRBJ1-2; a weak D match, TRBD1 (6 bases). The CDR3 consists of 15 residues. Germline CDR1 and CDR2: ENHRY and SYGVKD. Deletions cut 8 bases from V and 7 bases from J, with 23 bases between.

CDR3 bases: TGTGCCAGCAGTCCATCGGGGGGGGGGGCAGGACGGTCCTACGAGCAGTACTTC. Translated: CASSPSGGGAGRSYEQYF. V is TRBV28 and J is TRBJ2-7; 8 nucleotides line up with TRBD2. Looked up from germline, CDR1 is MDHEN and CDR2 is SYDVKM. CDR3 length: 18 residues. The trim removed 5 bases at V and 1 base at J, leaving 16 bases unmatched.

A few counts support this clonotype. The J gene is TRBJ2-2, the V gene TRBV4-1, with 14 bases identical to TRBD2. The germline CDR1 and CDR2 sequences are MGHRA and YSYEKL. The ends lost 3 bases at V and 5 bases at J; junction bases unmatched: 8. The CDR3 runs to 18 residues. DNA for the CDR3: TGCGCCAGCAGCCACCCCCGGGGACTAGCGGGAGCTACCGGGGAGCTGTTTTTT. Translation: CASSHPRGLAGATGELFF.